Shown below are 13 T cell receptor beta chains from a single sample sequenced in a study of shared clonotypes between healthy human individuals. Generated by immunoSEQ multiplex PCR, the TCRdb table keeps only in-frame clones and is missing some. Seen here are 2 million to 2.5 million clones, 80% to 95% observed once, and the top ten hold roughly 0.34%. The sequencing sample was made of naive CD4+ T cells from PBMCs. Subset: CD45RA+ positively selected. These receptors were collected from a man younger than 35 in good health. Some clones in this sample may be carry-over from other donors' samples.

The gene calls are TRBV5-1 and TRBJ1-1; weak D call: TRBD1 (6 bases). The ends were cut back, 3 bases at V and 4 bases at J, with 22 bases in the middle. CDR3 size: 17 residues. The germline V gene encodes CDR1 SGHRS and CDR2 YFSETQ. The CDR3 sequence is CASSSPGGARLGTEAFF. The CDR3 DNA sequence: TGCGCCAGCAGCTCTCCCGGGGGGGCCCGTCTTGGCACTGAAGCTTTCTTT.

J is TRBJ2-7 and V is TRBV7-2, with D maybe TRBD1 (5 bases). The CDR3 spans 14 residues. In germline, CDR1 is SGHTA, CDR2 FQGNSA. Trimming took 3 bases from V and 1 from J, leaving 10 bases between them. The CDR3 coding sequence is TGTGCCAGCAGCTTCGTCAGGGTATCCTACGAGCAGTACTTC. Its translation: CASSFVRVSYEQYF.

This chain uses TRBV7-2 with TRBJ2-3; D is possibly TRBD2 (7 bases). Germline V CDR1 and CDR2: SGHTA, FQGNSA. The V end lost 7 bases, the J end lost 2 bases, and 16 bases lay between the germline ends. This CDR3 has 15 amino acids. CDR3 nucleotide sequence: TGTGCCAGCATTTCGCGGGGGCGGGACACAGATACGCAGTATTTT. Translated: CASISRGRDTDTQYF.

The V and J genes are TRBV6-5 and TRBJ1-3; 8 bases are a match to TRBD1. Trimming cost V 0 bases and J 5 bases; bases outside gene matches: 6. The germline gives CDR1 MNHEY, CDR2 SVGAGI. The CDR3 is 16 amino acids. The CDR3 DNA reads as TGTGCCAGCAGTTACTCGATCGGACAGGGTCGAAACACCATATATTTT. It translates to CASSYSIGQGRNTIYF.

The chain employs TRBV18 and TRBJ1-2; 7 bases match TRBD1. The CDR3 is 16 amino acids. The V and J ends lost 0 bases and 4 bases, in that order; junction bases with no gene match: 8. Germline V CDR1 and CDR2: KGHSH, LQKENI. CDR3 sequence reads: CASSPPVQGQFYGYTF. CDR3 coding DNA: TGTGCCAGCTCACCACCGGTGCAGGGACAGTTCTATGGCTACACCTTC. Full variable domain (rest looked up from reference TRBV18 and TRBJ1-2): NAGVMQNPRHLVRRRGQEARLRCSPMKGHSHVYWYRQLPEEGLKFMVYLQKENIIDESGMPKERFSAEFPKEGPSILRIQQVVRGDSAAYFCASSPPVQGQFYGYTFGSGTRLTVV.

This clone occurred once. The chain couples TRBV7-3 to TRBJ2-7; D uncertain. Deletions cut 5 bases from V and 1 base from J, with 12 bases between. The CDR3 is 14 amino acids. Germline-derived CDR1 and CDR2 are SGHTA and FQGTGA. Here the CDR3 reads CASSHDGFSYEQYF. For the CDR3, the DNA is TGTGCCAGCAGCCACGACGGGTTTTCCTACGAGCAGTACTTC.

This chain joins TRBV5-1 and TRBJ1-1, with a weak D call TRBD1 (6 bases). This CDR3 is built from 15 residues. Trimming took off 1 base at V and 3 bases at J, with 13 bases between the two ends. Germline CDR1 reads SGHRS; CDR2 reads YFSETQ. The CDR3 nucleotides are TGCGCCAGCAGCTTGTTCGGGGGGCTGGACACTGAAGCTTTCTTT. This sequence encodes CASSLFGGLDTEAFF.

The chain carries TRBV7-3 and TRBJ2-5; no definite D call. CDR3 length: 14 amino acids. V was shortened by 3 bases and J by 2 bases, with 10 bases between the two germline ends. The germline CDR1 and CDR2 sequences are SGHTA and FQGTGA. The CDR3 DNA reads TGTGCCAGCAGCTTCGCCGGGTCTCAAGAGACCCAGTACTTC. This codes for CASSFAGSQETQYF.

The rearrangement links TRBV5-4 to TRBJ1-5, with a tentative D call TRBD1 (5 bases). The CDR3 runs to 13 residues. CDR1 and CDR2 from the germline V gene are SGHNT and YYREEE (reference sequence). The V gene lost 4 bases and the J gene lost 5 bases, with 10 bases spanning the gap. CDR3 sequence (DNA): TGTGCCAGCAGCCCGGGGGTGGATCAGCCCCAGCATTTT. Encoded protein: CASSPGVDQPQHF.

The chain carries TRBV11-1 and TRBJ2-7; the D gene is possibly TRBD2 (5 bases). The length of the CDR3 is 12 residues. CDR1 is SGHAT and CDR2 is FQDESV in the germline V gene (reference sequence). The V end was cut by 1 base, the J end by 9 bases, with 10 bases between. The CDR3 loop reads CASSLGGPRQYF. CDR3 bases: TGTGCCAGCAGCTTAGGAGGGCCCCGGCAGTACTTC.

The chain links TRBV19 to TRBJ1-4; possibly TRBD1 for D (5 bases). Between the trimmed V and J ends, which lost 5 bases and 7 bases, there was a span of 11 bases. CDR3 length equals 13 residues. Germline assignment: CDR1 LNHDA and CDR2 SQIVND (reference sequence). The DNA for the CDR3 is TGTGCCAGTAGTCTGGGACGCACTGAAAAACTGTTTTTT. It codes for CASSLGRTEKLFF. Filled out from reference TRBV19 and TRBJ1-4, the complete variable domain reads DGGITQSPKYLFRKEGQNVTLSCEQNLNHDAMYWYRQDPGQGLRLIYYSQIVNDFQKGDIAEGYSVSREKKESFPLTVTSAQKNPTAFYLCASSLGRTEKLFFGSGTQLSVL.

The rearrangement joins TRBV7-8 to TRBJ2-7; TRBD1 aligns across 7 bases. The trim removed 4 bases at V and 4 bases at J, leaving 1 base unmatched. The CDR3 totals 12 residues. Germline V gene sequence: CDR1 SGHVS, CDR2 FQNEAQ. CDR3 sequence (DNA): TGTGCCAGCAGCTCGACAGGGTACGAGCAGTACTTC. Protein product: CASSSTGYEQYF.

The V gene is TRBV7-2, the J gene TRBJ2-1; TRBD2 aligns across 11 bases. V was pared by 5 bases and J by 6 bases, with 6 bases of the junction left unmatched. Germline CDR1 and CDR2: SGHTA and FQGNSA. The CDR3 totals 15 residues. CDR3 residues: CASSPDLAGGNEQFF. DNA for the CDR3: TGTGCCAGCAGCCCGGATCTAGCGGGAGGCAATGAGCAGTTCTTC.